A single TCR beta chain is shown here with its context. Its matching antigen is unknown. With 5 bases clipped from V and 7 bases from J, the junction kept 12 bases outside the gene matches. Germline V CDR1 and CDR2: GTSNPN, SVGIG (reference sequence). This CDR3 is 15 amino acids long. The authors reverse transcribed all of the isolated RNA, so sequencing captured expressed TCRB transcripts. Assay used: immunoSEQ multiplex PCR; TCRdb lists only in-frame clones, some missing. The data hold approximately 600,000 clones, with approximately 13% observed a single time. The entry originates in a study of beta chain features in type 1 diabetes. The wider study: Patients looked much like healthy donors when it came to age, gender and cell yields.

Study-level results: The study found that naive, central memory and Treg TCRB repertoires appeared more similar in patients than in healthy donors. Researchers report that Type 1 diabetes patients had moderately but significantly shorter TCRB CDR3s across all four CD4+ subsets. With patients and controls alike, PCR might favor shorter templates to an equal degree.

This chain joins TRBV30 and TRBJ1-3, with 9 bases that match TRBD1. Sample: naive CD4+ T cells from blood. The source of this sequence is a man aged 30-40 years with type 1 diabetes. CDR3 in DNA: TGTGCCTGGGGGACAGGGAACTCCCTGGGGAACACCATATATTTT. Translation: CAWGTGNSLGNTIYF.